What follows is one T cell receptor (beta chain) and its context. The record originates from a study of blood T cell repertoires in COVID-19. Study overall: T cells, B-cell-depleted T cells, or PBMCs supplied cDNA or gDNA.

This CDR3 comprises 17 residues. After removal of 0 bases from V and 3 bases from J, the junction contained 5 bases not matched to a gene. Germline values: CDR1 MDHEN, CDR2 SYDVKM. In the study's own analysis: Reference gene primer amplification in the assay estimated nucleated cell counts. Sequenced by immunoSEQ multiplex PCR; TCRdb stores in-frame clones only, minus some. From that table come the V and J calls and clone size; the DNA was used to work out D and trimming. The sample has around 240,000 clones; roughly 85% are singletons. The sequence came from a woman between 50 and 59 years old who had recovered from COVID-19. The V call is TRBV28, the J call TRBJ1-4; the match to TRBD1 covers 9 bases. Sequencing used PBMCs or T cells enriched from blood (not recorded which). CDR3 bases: TGTGCCAGCAGTTTATGGCCCCGGACAGGGGCTAATGAAAAACTGTTTTTT. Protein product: CASSLWPRTGANEKLFF.